These T cell receptor beta chains were read from a single sample in a study of PD-1 blockade in classical Hodgkin lymphoma. Assay used: immunoSEQ multiplex PCR; TCRdb lists only in-frame clones, some missing. Among 20,000 to 30,000 clones listed, about 86% were seen once. Sequences were derived from peripheral blood mononuclear cells (PBMCs), sampled before the fourth cycle of nivolumab. Receptors originate from a human donor with classical Hodgkin lymphoma. Both conserved end residues are part of each CDR3. D genes are given only for firm matches. The size entry is marked missing in some rows and otherwise reads once, few, many or a size class.

cdr3_length: 16; v_call: TRBV30; d_call: NA; j_call: TRBJ2-3; clone_size: NA; cdr3_aa: CAWSSGWGRSTDTQYF; cdr3_nt: TGTGCCTGGAGCTCCGGTTGGGGGCGCAGCACAGATACGCAGTATTTT
cdr3_length: 13; v_call: TRBV28; d_call: NA; j_call: TRBJ2-1; clone_size: NA; cdr3_aa: CASSRTILGEQFF; cdr3_nt: TGTGCCAGCAGCAGGACTATCCTTGGTGAGCAGTTCTTC
cdr3_length: 14; v_call: TRBV10-3; d_call: NA; j_call: TRBJ2-7; clone_size: NA; cdr3_aa: CAISDGTGPYEQYF; cdr3_nt: TGTGCCATCAGTGACGGGACTGGACCCTACGAGCAGTACTTC
cdr3_length: 14; v_call: TRBV5-1; d_call: TRBD2; j_call: TRBJ2-5; clone_size: NA; cdr3_aa: CASSSTGLGKTQYF; cdr3_nt: TGCGCCAGCAGCTCCACGGGACTAGGAAAGACCCAGTACTTC
cdr3_length: 14; v_call: TRBV5-1; d_call: NA; j_call: TRBJ2-2; clone_size: NA; cdr3_aa: CATRYSGSTGELFF; cdr3_nt: TGCGCCACCCGCTATTCAGGGAGCACCGGGGAGCTGTTTTTT
cdr3_length: 15; v_call: TRBV9; d_call: NA; j_call: TRBJ1-2; clone_size: NA; cdr3_aa: CASSVANGGVYGYTF; cdr3_nt: TGTGCCAGCAGCGTAGCTAACGGTGGAGTCTATGGCTACACCTTC
cdr3_length: 12; v_call: TRBV7-9; d_call: NA; j_call: TRBJ2-3; clone_size: NA; cdr3_aa: CASSPLRDTQYF; cdr3_nt: TGTGCCAGCAGCCCCCTGAGAGATACGCAGTATTTT
cdr3_length: 19; v_call: TRBV5-1; d_call: TRBD1; j_call: TRBJ2-4; clone_size: NA; cdr3_aa: CASSPTQGARVFSKNIQYF; cdr3_nt: TGCGCCAGCAGCCCAACACAGGGGGCGCGGGTCTTTTCCAAAAACATTCAGTACTTC
cdr3_length: 16; v_call: TRBV4-3; d_call: NA; j_call: TRBJ1-1; clone_size: NA; cdr3_aa: CASSLTAGAVNTEAFF; cdr3_nt: TGCGCCAGCAGCTTAACGGCGGGGGCAGTTAACACTGAAGCTTTCTTT
cdr3_length: 11; v_call: TRBV29-1; d_call: NA; j_call: TRBJ2-7; clone_size: NA; cdr3_aa: CSVEEYYEQYF; cdr3_nt: TGCAGCGTTGAGGAATACTACGAGCAGTACTTC
cdr3_length: 13; v_call: TRBV5-1; d_call: NA; j_call: TRBJ2-2; clone_size: NA; cdr3_aa: CASSLTYTGELFF; cdr3_nt: TGCGCCAGCAGCTTGACTTACACCGGGGAGCTGTTTTTT
cdr3_length: 13; v_call: TRBV5-1; d_call: NA; j_call: TRBJ2-3; clone_size: NA; cdr3_aa: CASSLWGRDTQYF; cdr3_nt: TGCGCCAGCAGCCTATGGGGGAGAGATACGCAGTATTTT
cdr3_length: 12; v_call: TRBV28; d_call: TRBD1; j_call: TRBJ1-3; clone_size: NA; cdr3_aa: CASSKSGGPLYF; cdr3_nt: TGTGCCAGCAGTAAATCAGGGGGACCGTTATATTTT
cdr3_length: 14; v_call: TRBV15; d_call: NA; j_call: TRBJ2-7; clone_size: NA; cdr3_aa: CATSRDGGTHEQYF; cdr3_nt: TGTGCCACCAGCAGAGATGGGGGAACCCACGAGCAGTACTTC
cdr3_length: 17; v_call: TRBV5-1; d_call: TRBD1; j_call: TRBJ2-1; clone_size: NA; cdr3_aa: CASSGTVSTLLYNEQFF; cdr3_nt: TGCGCCAGCAGCGGGACAGTGTCCACCCTCCTATACAATGAGCAGTTCTTC
cdr3_length: 13; v_call: TRBV5-6; d_call: NA; j_call: TRBJ1-2; clone_size: medium-sized; cdr3_aa: CASSLRGYYGYTF; cdr3_nt: TGTGCCAGCAGCTTGAGGGGATACTATGGCTACACCTTC
cdr3_length: 14; v_call: TRBV5-1; d_call: NA; j_call: TRBJ1-1; clone_size: NA; cdr3_aa: CASSFAGPNTEAFF; cdr3_nt: TGCGCCAGCAGCTTTGCGGGCCCGAACACTGAAGCTTTCTTT
cdr3_length: 15; v_call: TRBV7-6; d_call: TRBD1; j_call: TRBJ1-5; clone_size: once; cdr3_aa: CASSPTGVMGQPQHF; cdr3_nt: TGTGCCAGCAGCCCCACAGGGGTAATGGGTCAGCCCCAGCATTTT